This T cell receptor (beta chain) was identified in a study of spatial heterogeneity in lung cancer. In the study overall: At a median of approximately 22 months after resection, follow-up PBMC samples were sequenced when available. Raw sequencing reads included, on average, more than 8.5 appearances of each unique TCR and UMI combination.

This clonotype was counted a few times. Its matching antigen is unknown. Germline V gene data show CDR1 as MNHEY and CDR2 as SVGEGT. With 4 bases removed from V and 1 base from J, the gap between germline ends came to 13 bases. The CDR3 length is 15 residues. A single record per CDR3 protein comes from TCRdb applying MiXCR to the 5' RACE reads. The sample holds fewer than 60,000 distinct CDR3 sequences; roughly 8.1% are singletons and the top ten take about a third. The time point was: blood at routine non-recurrence follow-up after resection. In each case, whole RNA from tumor, nontumor lung or frozen PBMC was sequenced unsorted. Notes on the study in general: Ubiquitous expanded tumor TCRs surfaced in blood more at resection than they did at follow-up.

The TCR comes from a female donor with early-stage non-small cell lung cancer. Sequences were derived from PBMCs, sampled at follow-up. The chain is built from TRBV6-2 or TRBV6-3 and TRBJ1-1; D not certain. DNA of the CDR3: TGTGCCAGCAGTTGGCCGGGGTCTGGGAACACTGAAGCTTTCTTT. Protein product: CASSWPGSGNTEAFF.